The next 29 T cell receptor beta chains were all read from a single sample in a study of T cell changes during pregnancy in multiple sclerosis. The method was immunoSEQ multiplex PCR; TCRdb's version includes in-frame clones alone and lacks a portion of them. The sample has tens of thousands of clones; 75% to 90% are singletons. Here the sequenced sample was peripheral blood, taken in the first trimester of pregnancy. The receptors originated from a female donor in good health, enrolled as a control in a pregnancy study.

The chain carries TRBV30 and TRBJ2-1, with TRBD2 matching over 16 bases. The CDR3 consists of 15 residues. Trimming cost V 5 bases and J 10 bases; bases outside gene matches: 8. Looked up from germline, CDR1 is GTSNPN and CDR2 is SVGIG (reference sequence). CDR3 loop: CAWGLGTSGGVEQFF. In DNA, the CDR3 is TGTGCCTGGGGGCTCGGGACTAGCGGGGGGGTGGAGCAGTTCTTC.

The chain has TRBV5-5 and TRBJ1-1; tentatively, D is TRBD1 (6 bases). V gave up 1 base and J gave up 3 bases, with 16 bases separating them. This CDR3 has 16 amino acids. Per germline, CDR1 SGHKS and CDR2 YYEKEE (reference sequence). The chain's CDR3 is CASSLFGGRGDTEAFF. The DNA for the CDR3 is TGTGCCAGCAGCTTGTTTGGGGGCAGGGGTGACACTGAAGCTTTCTTT.

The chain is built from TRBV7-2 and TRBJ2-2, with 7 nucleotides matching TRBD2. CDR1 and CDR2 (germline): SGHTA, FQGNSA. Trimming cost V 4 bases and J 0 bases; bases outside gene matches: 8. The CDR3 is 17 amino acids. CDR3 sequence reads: CASSWGGVHPNTGELFF. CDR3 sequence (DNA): TGTGCCAGCAGCTGGGGAGGGGTCCATCCGAACACCGGGGAGCTGTTTTTT.

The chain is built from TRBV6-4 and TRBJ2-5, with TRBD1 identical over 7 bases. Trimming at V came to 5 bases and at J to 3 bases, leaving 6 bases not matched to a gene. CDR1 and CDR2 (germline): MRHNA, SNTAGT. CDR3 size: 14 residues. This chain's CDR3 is CASSRNRGEETQYF. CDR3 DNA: TGTGCCAGCAGTAGAAACAGGGGTGAAGAGACCCAGTACTTC.

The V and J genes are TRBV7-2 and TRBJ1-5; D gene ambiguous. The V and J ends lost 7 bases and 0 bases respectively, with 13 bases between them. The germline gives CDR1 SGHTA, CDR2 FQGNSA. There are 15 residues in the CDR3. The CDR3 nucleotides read TGTGCCAGCACACTATCGGGTAGTAGCAATCAGCCCCAGCATTTT. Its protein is CASTLSGSSNQPQHF.

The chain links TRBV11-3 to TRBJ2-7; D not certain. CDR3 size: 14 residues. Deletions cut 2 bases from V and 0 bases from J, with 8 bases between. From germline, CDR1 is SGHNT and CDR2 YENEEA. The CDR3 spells CASSLTAGSYEQYF. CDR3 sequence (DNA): TGTGCCAGCAGCTTAACTGCCGGCTCCTACGAGCAGTACTTC.

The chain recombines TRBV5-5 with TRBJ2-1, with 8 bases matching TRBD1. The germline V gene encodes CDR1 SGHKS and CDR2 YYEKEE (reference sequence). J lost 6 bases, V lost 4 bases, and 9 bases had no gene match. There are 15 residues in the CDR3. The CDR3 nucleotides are TGTGCCAGCAGCCCCGGACAGGGCAGGTTCAATGAGCAGTTCTTC. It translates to CASSPGQGRFNEQFF.

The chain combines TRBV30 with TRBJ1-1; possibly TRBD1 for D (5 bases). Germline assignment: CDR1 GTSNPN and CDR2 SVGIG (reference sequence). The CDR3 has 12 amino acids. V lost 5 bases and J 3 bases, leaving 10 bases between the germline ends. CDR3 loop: CAWGGVDTEAFF. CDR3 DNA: TGTGCCTGGGGGGGGGTGGACACTGAAGCTTTCTTT.

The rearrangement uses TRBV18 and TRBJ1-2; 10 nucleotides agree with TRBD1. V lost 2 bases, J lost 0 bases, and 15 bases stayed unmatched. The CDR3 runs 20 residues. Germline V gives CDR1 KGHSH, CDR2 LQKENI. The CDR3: CASSPYMTGGDLLANYGYTF. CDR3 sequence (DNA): TGTGCCAGCTCACCATACATGACAGGGGGCGATTTACTAGCTAACTATGGCTACACCTTC. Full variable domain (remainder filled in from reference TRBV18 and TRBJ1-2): NAGVMQNPRHLVRRRGQEARLRCSPMKGHSHVYWYRQLPEEGLKFMVYLQKENIIDESGMPKERFSAEFPKEGPSILRIQQVVRGDSAAYFCASSPYMTGGDLLANYGYTFGSGTRLTVV.

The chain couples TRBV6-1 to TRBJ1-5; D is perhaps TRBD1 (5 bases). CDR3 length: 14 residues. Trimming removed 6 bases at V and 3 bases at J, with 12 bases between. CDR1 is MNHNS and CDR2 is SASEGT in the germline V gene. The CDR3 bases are TGTGCCAGCAGGGCAGGGCCTCCCAATCAGCCCCAGCATTTT. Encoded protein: CASRAGPPNQPQHF.

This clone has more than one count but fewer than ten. CDR3 in amino acids: CASSHRQVGNTGELFF. The DNA for the CDR3 is TGTGCCAGCAGCCACCGTCAGGTCGGGAACACCGGGGAGCTGTTTTTT. The rearrangement joins TRBV14 to TRBJ2-2; D gene uncertain. The germline V gene encodes CDR1 SGHDN and CDR2 FVKESK. Trimming took off 3 bases at V and 1 base at J, with 12 bases between the two ends. The CDR3 is made up of 16 amino acids.

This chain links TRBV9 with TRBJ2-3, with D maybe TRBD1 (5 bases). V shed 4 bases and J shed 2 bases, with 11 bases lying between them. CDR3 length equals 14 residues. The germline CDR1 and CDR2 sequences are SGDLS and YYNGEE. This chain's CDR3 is CASSPKGLTDTQYF. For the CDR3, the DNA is TGTGCCAGCAGCCCCAAGGGGCTCACAGATACGCAGTATTTT.

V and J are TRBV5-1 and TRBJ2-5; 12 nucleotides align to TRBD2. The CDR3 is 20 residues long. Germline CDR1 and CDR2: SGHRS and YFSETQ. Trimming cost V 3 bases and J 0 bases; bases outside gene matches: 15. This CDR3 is CASSSVLAGGRNRYQETQYF. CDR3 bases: TGCGCCAGCAGCTCCGTACTAGCGGGGGGCCGAAATAGGTACCAAGAGACCCAGTACTTC.

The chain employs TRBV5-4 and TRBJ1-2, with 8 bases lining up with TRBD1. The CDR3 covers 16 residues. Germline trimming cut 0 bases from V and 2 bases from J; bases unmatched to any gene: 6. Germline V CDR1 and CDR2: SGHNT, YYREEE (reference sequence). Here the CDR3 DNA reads TGTGCCAGCAGCTTGGCCCCGAGACAGGGGAACTATGGCTACACCTTC. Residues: CASSLAPRQGNYGYTF.

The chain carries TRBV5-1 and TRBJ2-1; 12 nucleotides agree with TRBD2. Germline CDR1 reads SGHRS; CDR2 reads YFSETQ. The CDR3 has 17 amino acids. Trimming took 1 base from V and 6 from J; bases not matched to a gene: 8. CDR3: CASSLSPSGGALNEQFF. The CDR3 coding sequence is TGCGCCAGCAGCTTGTCCCCTAGCGGGGGGGCCCTCAATGAGCAGTTCTTC. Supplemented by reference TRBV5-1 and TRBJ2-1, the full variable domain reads KAGVTQTPRYLIKTRGQQVTLSCSPISGHRSVSWYQQTPGQGLQFLFEYFSETQRNKGNFPGRFSGRQFSNSRSEMNVSTLELGDSALYLCASSLSPSGGALNEQFFGPGTRLTVL.

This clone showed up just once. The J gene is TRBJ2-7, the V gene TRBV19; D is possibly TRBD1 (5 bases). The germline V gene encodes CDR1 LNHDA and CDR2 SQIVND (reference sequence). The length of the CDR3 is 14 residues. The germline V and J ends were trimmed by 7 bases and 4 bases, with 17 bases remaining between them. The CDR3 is CASNRAGRTYEQYF. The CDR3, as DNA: TGTGCCAGTAACCGGGCAGGGCGTACGTACGAGCAGTACTTC.

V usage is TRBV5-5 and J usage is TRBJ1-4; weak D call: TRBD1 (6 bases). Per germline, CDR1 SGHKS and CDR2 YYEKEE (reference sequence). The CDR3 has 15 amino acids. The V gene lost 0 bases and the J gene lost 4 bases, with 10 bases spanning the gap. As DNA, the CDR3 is TGTGCCAGCAGCTTGGGAGGACAGCATAATGAAAAACTGTTTTTT. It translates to CASSLGGQHNEKLFF.

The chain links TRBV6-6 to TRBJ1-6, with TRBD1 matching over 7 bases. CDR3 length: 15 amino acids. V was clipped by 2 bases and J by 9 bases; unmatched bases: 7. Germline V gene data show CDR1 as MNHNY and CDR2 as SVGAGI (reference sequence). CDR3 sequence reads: CASSYRGQGGSPLHF. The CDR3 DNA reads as TGTGCCAGCAGTTACAGGGGCCAGGGGGGTTCACCCCTCCACTTT.

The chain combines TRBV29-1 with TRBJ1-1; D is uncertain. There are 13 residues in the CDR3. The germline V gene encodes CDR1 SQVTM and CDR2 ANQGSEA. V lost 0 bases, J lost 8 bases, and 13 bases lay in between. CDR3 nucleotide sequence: TGCAGCGTTGAAGATCTCCAGGTTCTCGAAGCTTTCTTT. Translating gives CSVEDLQVLEAFF.

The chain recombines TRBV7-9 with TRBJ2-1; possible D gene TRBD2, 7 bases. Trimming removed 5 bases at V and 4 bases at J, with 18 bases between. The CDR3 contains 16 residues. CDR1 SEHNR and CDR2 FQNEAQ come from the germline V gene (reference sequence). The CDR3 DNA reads TGTGCCAGCAGCGGACGGGGGGCGCGGAAGTACAATGAGCAGTTCTTC. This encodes CASSGRGARKYNEQFF.

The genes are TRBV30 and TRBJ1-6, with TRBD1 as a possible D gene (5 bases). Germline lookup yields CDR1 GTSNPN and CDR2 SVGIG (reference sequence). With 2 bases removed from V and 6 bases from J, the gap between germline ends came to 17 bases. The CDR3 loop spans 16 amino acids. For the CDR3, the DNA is TGTGCCTGGAGTCTTACCGCAGGGTTAGGTAATTCACCCCTCCACTTT. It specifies CAWSLTAGLGNSPLHF.

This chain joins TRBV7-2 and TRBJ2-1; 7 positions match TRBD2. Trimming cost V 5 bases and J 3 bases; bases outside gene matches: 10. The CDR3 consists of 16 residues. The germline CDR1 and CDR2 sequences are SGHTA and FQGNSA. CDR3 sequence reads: CASSPGHGGFYNEQFF. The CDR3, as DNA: TGTGCCAGCAGCCCCGGCCACGGGGGGTTCTACAATGAGCAGTTCTTC.

In DNA, the CDR3 is TGTGCCAGCAGCTCGTCACAGGGGACGGGGGGCTACACCTTC. Encoded protein: CASSSSQGTGGYTF. The chain has TRBV7-2 and TRBJ1-2; TRBD1 matches at 7 bases. This CDR3 is 14 amino acids long. Per germline, CDR1 SGHTA and CDR2 FQGNSA. V was pared by 4 bases and J by 8 bases, with 10 bases of the junction left unmatched.

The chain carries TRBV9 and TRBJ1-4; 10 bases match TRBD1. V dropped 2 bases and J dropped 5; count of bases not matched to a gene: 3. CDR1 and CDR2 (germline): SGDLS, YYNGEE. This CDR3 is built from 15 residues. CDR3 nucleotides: TGTGCCAGCAGCGTGACAGGGGGCCTCAATGAAAAACTGTTTTTT. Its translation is CASSVTGGLNEKLFF.

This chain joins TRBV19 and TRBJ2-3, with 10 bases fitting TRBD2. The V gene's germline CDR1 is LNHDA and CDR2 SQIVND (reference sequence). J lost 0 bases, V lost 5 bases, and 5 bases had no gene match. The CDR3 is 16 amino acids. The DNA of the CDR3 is TGTGCCAGTAGTTTCCTAGCGGGGGAGAGCACAGATACGCAGTATTTT. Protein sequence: CASSFLAGESTDTQYF. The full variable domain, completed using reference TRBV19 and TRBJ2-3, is DGGITQSPKYLFRKEGQNVTLSCEQNLNHDAMYWYRQDPGQGLRLIYYSQIVNDFQKGDIAEGYSVSREKKESFPLTVTSAQKNPTAFYLCASSFLAGESTDTQYFGPGTRLTVL.

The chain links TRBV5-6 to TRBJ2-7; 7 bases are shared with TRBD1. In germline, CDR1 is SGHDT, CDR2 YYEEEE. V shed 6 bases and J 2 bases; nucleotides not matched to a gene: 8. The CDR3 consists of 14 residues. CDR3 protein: CASTGLTGPYEQYF. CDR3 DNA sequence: TGTGCCAGCACCGGCCTGACAGGGCCCTACGAGCAGTACTTC.

The CDR3 is CACSTTGAYGYTF. CDR3 nucleotide sequence: TGTGCCTGCTCGACGACAGGTGCCTATGGCTACACCTTC. V is TRBV30 and J is TRBJ1-2; TRBD1 is a possible D gene (6 bases). The V gene lost 6 bases and the J gene lost 4 bases, with 15 bases spanning the gap. The CDR3 is 13 amino acids. Germline V gene data show CDR1 as GTSNPN and CDR2 as SVGIG (reference sequence).

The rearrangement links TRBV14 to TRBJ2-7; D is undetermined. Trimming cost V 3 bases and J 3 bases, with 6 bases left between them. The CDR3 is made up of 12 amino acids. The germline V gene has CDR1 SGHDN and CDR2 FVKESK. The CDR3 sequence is CASSHSSYEQYF. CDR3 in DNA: TGTGCCAGCAGCCATAGCAGCTACGAGCAGTACTTC.

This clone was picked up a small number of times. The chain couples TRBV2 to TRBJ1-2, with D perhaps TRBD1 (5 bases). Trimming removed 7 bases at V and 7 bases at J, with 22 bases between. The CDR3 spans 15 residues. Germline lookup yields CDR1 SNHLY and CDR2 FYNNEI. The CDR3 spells CASTLLRGRRRGYTF. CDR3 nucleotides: TGTGCCAGCACTCTTCTAAGGGGCCGCCGCCGTGGCTACACCTTC.